Below are 16 T cell receptor beta chains sequenced from a single sample in a study of cytomegalovirus exposure and HLA in healthy donors. The PCR made use of 60 Vbeta and 13 Jbeta primers. Assay used: immunoSEQ multiplex PCR; TCRdb lists only in-frame clones, some missing. This table has some 120,000 clones, over 60% appearing once. The sequencing input was PBMCs. These receptors originate from a woman in her forties in good health and CMV-seronegative.

V gene TRBV7-9 combines with J gene TRBJ1-1, with D possibly matching TRBD1 (5 bases). Germline V CDR1 and CDR2: SEHNR, FQNEAQ (reference sequence). This CDR3 has 12 amino acids. V was pared by 7 bases and J by 7 bases, with 13 bases between. CDR3 in amino acids: CASIAGPGEAFF. The CDR3 DNA reads TGTGCCAGCATAGCGGGGCCCGGTGAAGCTTTCTTT.

The rearrangement uses TRBV4-2 and TRBJ2-1; no clear D. The CDR3 is 11 residues long. Germline assignment: CDR1 LGHNA and CDR2 YNFKEQ. Trimming pared 4 bases from V and 6 bases from J, leaving 4 bases between. The DNA of the CDR3 is TGTGCCAGCAGCCGCAGCAATGAGCAGTTCTTC. It encodes CASSRSNEQFF.

This clone was recorded only once. V and J are TRBV11-2 and TRBJ2-2, with TRBD2 as a possible D gene (6 bases). Trimming cost V 2 bases and J 3 bases, with 13 bases left between them. Germline V gene data show CDR1 as SGHAT and CDR2 as FQNNGV. CDR3 length: 16 residues. The CDR3 region is CASSLRSRRDTGELFF. The CDR3 DNA follows: TGTGCCAGCAGCTTACGGTCCCGGAGGGACACCGGGGAGCTGTTTTTT.

The chain combines TRBV10-2 with TRBJ2-5; perhaps TRBD2 as D (6 bases). The V gene's germline CDR1 is WSHSY and CDR2 SAAADI. This CDR3 has 13 amino acids. The V end was cut by 4 bases, the J end by 2 bases, with 8 bases between. The CDR3 spells CASSVREQETQYF. In nucleotides, the CDR3 is TGCGCCAGCAGTGTCCGGGAGCAAGAGACCCAGTACTTC.

This rearrangement joins TRBV7-6 to TRBJ2-7, with D maybe TRBD1 (6 bases). Germline CDR1 SGHVS, CDR2 FNYEAQ. The V and J ends lost 5 bases and 6 bases respectively, with 14 bases between them. This CDR3 has 13 amino acids. The CDR3 bases are TGTGCCAGCAGCCGGACAGTCGAGACCGAGCAGTACTTC. This sequence encodes CASSRTVETEQYF. The variable domain in full, with the rest retrieved from reference TRBV7-6 and TRBJ2-7, is GAGVSQSPRYKVTKRGQDVALRCDPISGHVSLYWYRQALGQGPEFLTYFNYEAQQDKSGLPNDRFSAERPEGSISTLTIQRTEQRDSAMYRCASSRTVETEQYFGPGTRLTVT.

The V gene is TRBV7-3, the J gene TRBJ2-7, with D unresolved. V was trimmed by 5 bases and J by 6 bases, leaving 14 bases between them. The CDR3 covers 13 residues. The germline gives CDR1 SGHTA, CDR2 FQGTGA. The CDR3 nucleotides read TGTGCCAGCAGCCAGATGGGCAGTGCCGAGCAGTACTTC. This codes for CASSQMGSAEQYF.

The chain joins TRBV28 to TRBJ2-4; 8 nucleotides agree with TRBD2. J lost 12 bases, V lost 5 bases, and 12 bases had no gene match. This CDR3 spans 14 amino acids. CDR1 and CDR2 from the germline V gene are MDHEN and SYDVKM. For the CDR3, the DNA is TGTGCCAGCAGTGCAGCGGGAGCCGAGGGCAGTCAGTACTTC. As protein: CASSAAGAEGSQYF. The variable domain in full, completed from reference TRBV28 and TRBJ2-4, reads DVKVTQSSRYLVKRTGEKVFLECVQDMDHENMFWYRQDPGLGLRLIYFSYDVKMKEKGDIPEGYSVSREKKERFSLILESASTNQTSMYLCASSAAGAEGSQYFGAGTRLSVL.

The gene calls are TRBV11-2 and TRBJ1-1, with D possibly matching TRBD1 (5 bases). This CDR3 region has 15 residues. Germline V gives CDR1 SGHAT, CDR2 FQNNGV. Trimming took 0 bases from V and 0 from J, leaving 8 bases between them. The CDR3 DNA reads as TGTGCCAGCAGCTTAGAAAGGGGCATGAACACTGAAGCTTTCTTT. It specifies CASSLERGMNTEAFF.

The chain links TRBV4-1 to TRBJ2-2, with D possibly matching TRBD2 (5 bases). Trimming cost V 1 base and J 8 bases, with 14 bases left between them. The CDR3 loop spans 15 amino acids. Germline V gene lookup returns CDR1 MGHRA and CDR2 YSYEKL. CDR3 in amino acids: CASSQGAPPGGELFF. CDR3 bases: TGCGCCAGCAGCCAAGGCGCACCCCCGGGGGGGGAGCTGTTTTTT.

In regard to this clone: One end of the junction is discordant with germline, which a read error may explain. The chain employs TRBV7-2 and TRBJ2-7, with D unresolved. Germline assignment: CDR1 SGHTA and CDR2 FQGNSA. The CDR3 runs to 13 residues. CDR3: CASSLALSYEQYF. The CDR3 coding sequence is TGTGCCAGCAGTTTAGCCCTCTCCTACGAGCAGTACTTC.

This clone was observed a single time. The chain recombines TRBV19 with TRBJ2-4; 8 bases match TRBD1. This CDR3 spans 14 amino acids. J lost 6 bases, V lost 5 bases, and 6 bases had no gene match. Germline V CDR1 and CDR2: LNHDA, SQIVND (reference sequence). CDR3: CASSLGQGRNIQYF. The DNA of the CDR3 is TGTGCCAGTAGTCTCGGACAGGGTAGAAACATTCAGTACTTC.

The rearrangement joins TRBV18 to TRBJ2-5; possible D gene TRBD2, 5 bases. CDR3 length equals 13 residues. Looked up from germline, CDR1 is KGHSH and CDR2 is LQKENI. The V end lost 2 bases, the J end lost 3 bases, and 7 bases lay between the germline ends. Here the CDR3 DNA reads TGTGCCAGCTCACCATCCGGGAAAGAGACCCAGTACTTC. It translates to CASSPSGKETQYF.

This chain connects TRBV5-1 to TRBJ2-7, with a weak D call TRBD2 (5 bases). The CDR3 consists of 15 residues. Germline-derived CDR1 and CDR2 are SGHRS and YFSETQ. Trimming cost V 4 bases and J 5 bases, with 19 bases left between them. The CDR3 loop reads CASSPSGVLYDEQYF. For the CDR3, the DNA is TGCGCCAGCAGCCCCTCCGGGGTCTTGTATGACGAGCAGTACTTC.

The chain is built from TRBV4-1 and TRBJ2-7; D gene uncertain. Germline CDR1 is MGHRA and CDR2 is YSYEKL. This CDR3 is built from 14 residues. V lost 0 bases and J lost 3, with 9 bases in between. CDR3: CASSQDRAGYEQYF. The CDR3 DNA sequence: TGCGCCAGCAGCCAAGATCGCGCAGGCTACGAGCAGTACTTC.

This rearrangement joins TRBV4-1 to TRBJ2-7; tentatively, D is TRBD2 (6 bases). V was pared by 7 bases and J by 1 base, with 14 bases between. The germline V gene has CDR1 MGHRA and CDR2 YSYEKL. The CDR3 runs 14 residues. Written as DNA, the CDR3 is TGCGCCAGCACTCGAATTGCGGGATCCTACGAGCAGTACTTC. Residues: CASTRIAGSYEQYF.

This clone was picked up a small number of times. The V and J genes are TRBV28 and TRBJ1-5; D remains ambiguous. Per the germline V gene, CDR1 is MDHEN and CDR2 is SYDVKM. This CDR3 has 11 amino acids. Trimming took off 7 bases at V and 11 bases at J, with 12 bases between the two ends. CDR3 sequence (DNA): TGTGCCAGCACCTCGAGTTGGTCCCAGCATTTT. This gives the protein CASTSSWSQHF.